This TCR beta chain was recorded in a study of CD8 T cells in Susac syndrome. The CDR3 sequence is 13 residues long. Trimming took 6 bases from V and 1 from J, leaving 11 bases between them. Germline V gene data show CDR1 as SGHDT and CDR2 as YYEEEE. CD8+ and CD4+ T cells circulating in blood were sequenced for TCR beta. Both CD4+ and CD8+ T cells were negatively isolated, and TEMRA cells underwent FACS enrichment. Random hexamers served to reverse transcribe about 0.5 to 1 ug RNA. TCR beta CDR3 was amplified by immunoSEQ multiplex PCR. This amplification extended across 54 Vbeta and 13 Jbeta segments. TCRdb re-called the immunoSEQ multiplex PCR reads with MiXCR, one entry per CDR3 protein. The table shows about 300,000 distinct CDR3 sequences, with about 88% occurring only once.

The specimen was CD8+ T cells from PBMCs. The V call is TRBV5-6, the J call TRBJ2-7; no clear D. The receptor's source is a human donor with multiple sclerosis. Here the CDR3 reads CASIGYGSYEQYF. In DNA form, the CDR3 reads TGTGCCAGCATTGGGTACGGGTCCTACGAGCAGTACTTC.